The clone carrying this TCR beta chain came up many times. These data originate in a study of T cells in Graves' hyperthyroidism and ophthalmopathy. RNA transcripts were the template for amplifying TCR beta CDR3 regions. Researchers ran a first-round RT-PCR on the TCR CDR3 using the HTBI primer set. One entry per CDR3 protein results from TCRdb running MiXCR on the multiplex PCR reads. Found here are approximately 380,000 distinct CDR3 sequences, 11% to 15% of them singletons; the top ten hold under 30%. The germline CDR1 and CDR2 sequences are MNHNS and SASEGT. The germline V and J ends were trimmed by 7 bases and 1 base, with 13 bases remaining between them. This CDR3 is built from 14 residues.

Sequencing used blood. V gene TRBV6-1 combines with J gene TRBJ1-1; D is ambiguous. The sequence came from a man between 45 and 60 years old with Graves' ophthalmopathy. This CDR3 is CASTGNVGNTEAFF. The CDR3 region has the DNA TGTGCCAGCACTGGAAATGTGGGGAACACTGAAGCTTTCTTT.